Following are 13 T cell receptor beta chains from one sample sequenced in a study of blood T cell repertoires in COVID-19. Profiling relied on immunoSEQ multiplex PCR, and the TCRdb table lists in-frame clones only, not all of them. The table has roughly 410,000 clones, around 87% seen once. The material sequenced was peripheral blood. The receptors stem from a woman aged 55-69 years with COVID-19, enrolled during active disease.

The chain carries TRBV6-6 and TRBJ1-2; 7 bases agree with TRBD1. The CDR3 has 15 amino acids. V lost 2 bases, J lost 4 bases, and 7 bases stayed unmatched. In germline, CDR1 is MNHNY, CDR2 SVGAGI (reference sequence). CDR3 DNA: TGTGCCAGCAGTTACCCGGGACAGTCCACCTATGGCTACACCTTC. It specifies CASSYPGQSTYGYTF.

This clone was found once. The gene calls are TRBV27 and TRBJ2-7, with a possible D match to TRBD1 (5 bases). The V end was cut by 5 bases, the J end by 6 bases, with 17 bases between. Germline assignment: CDR1 MNHEY and CDR2 SMNVEV (reference sequence). This CDR3 is built from 14 residues. The CDR3: CASSTQGWRSEQYF. CDR3 bases: TGTGCCAGCAGTACCCAGGGATGGCGGTCCGAGCAGTACTTC.

V gene TRBV11-2 combines with J gene TRBJ2-7; 8 bases fit TRBD2. Germline loops: CDR1 SGHAT, CDR2 FQNNGV. This CDR3 is built from 15 residues. V shed 5 bases and J 4 bases; nucleotides not matched to a gene: 10. CDR3 in DNA: TGTGCCAGCAGCACCTCGGGGGGGCGGCTTTACGAGCAGTACTTC. Protein sequence: CASSTSGGRLYEQYF.

The genes are TRBV6-5 and TRBJ2-7, with D perhaps matching TRBD1 (5 bases). Between the trimmed V and J ends, which lost 8 bases and 0 bases, there was a span of 11 bases. CDR1 and CDR2 (germline): MNHEY, SVGAGI. This CDR3 is 13 amino acids long. CDR3 in DNA: TGTGCCAGCCAGGGCCCGAACTCCTACGAGCAGTACTTC. Protein sequence: CASQGPNSYEQYF.

About this clone itself: The conserved phenylalanine or tryptophan is not found at the CDR3 terminus, so this likely reflects a read error. It is unclear where the CDR3 begins or ends on the DNA, so no DNA is shown, and the CDR3 is as TCRdb lists it. The chain's CDR3 is CASSPGPSGTILT. The V gene is TRBV6-2 or TRBV6-3, the J gene TRBJ2-7; the table's TRBD2 call for D was not verified on the DNA. The CDR3 numbers 13 amino acids, ends counted. Per the germline V gene, CDR1 is MNHEY and CDR2 is SVGEGT.

V is TRBV6-5 and J is TRBJ1-2; 9 positions match TRBD1. V trimming: 5 bases; J trimming: 6 bases; junction bases outside the gene matches: 7. Looked up from germline, CDR1 is MNHEY and CDR2 is SVGAGI. There are 14 residues in the CDR3. The DNA for the CDR3 is TGTGCCAGCAGTATAACCACAGGGGGCCATGGCTACACCTTC. Protein product: CASSITTGGHGYTF.

On this clone: Other DNA sequences in the sample encode the same CDR3. This chain joins TRBV18 and TRBJ1-2; 7 bases are shared with TRBD1. V lost 3 bases to trimming and J lost 3 bases; unmatched junction nucleotides: 1. Germline CDR1 and CDR2: KGHSH and LQKENI. This CDR3 comprises 13 residues. The CDR3 coding sequence is TGTGCCAGCTCACCGGGGACAGACTATGGCTACACCTTC. Translation: CASSPGTDYGYTF.

The chain combines TRBV5-4 with TRBJ2-5, with D tentatively TRBD1 (6 bases). The CDR3 runs 15 residues. CDR1 is SGHNT, CDR2 YYREEE, per germline (reference sequence). The germline V and J ends were trimmed by 0 bases and 5 bases, with 14 bases remaining between them. This CDR3 is CASSLAGTQGETQYF. The CDR3 DNA reads as TGTGCCAGCAGCTTGGCCGGGACCCAGGGGGAGACCCAGTACTTC.

The chain employs TRBV19 and TRBJ1-5; no reliable D call. This CDR3 comprises 15 residues. Trimming took off 9 bases at V and 0 bases at J, with 15 bases between the two ends. Germline loops: CDR1 LNHDA, CDR2 SQIVND (reference sequence). The CDR3: CARLTDDYSNQPQHF. CDR3 nucleotide sequence: TGTGCCAGACTTACCGACGACTATAGCAATCAGCCCCAGCATTTT.

The V call is TRBV9, the J call TRBJ1-2; D possibly corresponds to TRBD1 (5 bases). The germline V and J ends were trimmed by 4 bases and 0 bases, with 16 bases remaining between them. This CDR3 spans 16 amino acids. Germline lookup yields CDR1 SGDLS and CDR2 YYNGEE. The CDR3 spells CASSPRSGVSNYGYTF. CDR3 DNA: TGTGCCAGCAGCCCCCGGTCGGGGGTCTCTAACTATGGCTACACCTTC. Full variable domain (rest looked up from reference TRBV9 and TRBJ1-2): DSGVTQTPKHLITATGQRVTLRCSPRSGDLSVYWYQQSLDQGLQFLIQYYNGEERAKGNILERFSAQQFPDLHSELNLSSLELGDSALYFCASSPRSGVSNYGYTFGSGTRLTVV.

The V gene is TRBV10-3, the J gene TRBJ2-1, with TRBD1 matching 8 bases. The CDR3 contains 16 residues. The germline V gene encodes CDR1 ENHRY and CDR2 SYGVKD. After removal of 3 bases from V and 2 bases from J, the junction contained 6 bases not matched to a gene. The CDR3 coding sequence is TGTGCCATCAGTGACTTGGACAGGGAACCCTACAATGAGCAGTTCTTC. Its translation: CAISDLDREPYNEQFF.

The rearrangement uses TRBV5-1 and TRBJ2-1; D possibly corresponds to TRBD1 (5 bases). Deletions cut 4 bases from V and 3 bases from J, with 17 bases between. The CDR3 runs 16 residues. Germline CDR1 is SGHRS and CDR2 is YFSETQ. CDR3: CASSEDSFTIYNEQFF. CDR3 sequence (DNA): TGCGCCAGCAGCGAAGACAGCTTTACCATCTACAATGAGCAGTTCTTC.

V is TRBV7-9 and J is TRBJ1-1; 9 nucleotides match TRBD1. The V segment lost 6 bases and the J segment 2 bases; nucleotides outside the gene matches: 7. Germline V lookup: CDR1 SEHNR, CDR2 FQNEAQ (reference sequence). This CDR3 is 15 amino acids long. The CDR3 here is CASSYQTGGNTEAFF. CDR3 nucleotide sequence: TGTGCCAGCAGTTATCAGACAGGGGGAAACACTGAAGCTTTCTTT.